These 21 T cell receptor beta chains originate from one sample sequenced in a study of T cell responses to AZD1222 COVID-19 vaccine. Assay: immunoSEQ multiplex PCR; the TCRdb copy retains only in-frame clones and omits some. The sample lists around 150,000 clones, just over 90% seen once, with more than 3% in the top ten. The sample here was peripheral blood, taken on day 0 of AZD1222 vaccination. Receptor source: an adult in good health.

The chain employs TRBV13 and TRBJ1-5; D remains unclear. V was cut by 5 bases and J by 2 bases, with 19 bases left in between. Germline lookup yields CDR1 PRHDT and CDR2 FYEKMQ (reference sequence). This CDR3 has 17 amino acids. The CDR3: CASSPMEVGRGNQPQHF. In DNA, the CDR3 is TGTGCCAGCAGCCCTATGGAGGTTGGACGGGGCAATCAGCCCCAGCATTTT.

The rearrangement uses TRBV9 and TRBJ1-3; a possible D gene is TRBD1 (6 bases). Germline V gives CDR1 SGDLS, CDR2 YYNGEE. V was pared by 0 bases and J by 4 bases, with 11 bases between. The CDR3 has 15 residues. This CDR3 reads CASSVVGGAGNTIYF. CDR3 DNA sequence: TGTGCCAGCAGCGTAGTAGGGGGTGCGGGAAACACCATATATTTT.

The chain recombines TRBV3-1 (or the pseudogene TRBV3-2) with TRBJ2-7; D might be TRBD2 (6 bases). CDR3 length: 14 residues. Germline V gene sequence: CDR1 LGHDT, CDR2 YNNKEL (reference sequence). V lost 0 bases and J 0 bases, leaving 6 bases between the germline ends. In nucleotides, the CDR3 is TGTGCCAGCAGCCAAGAGGGGGGCTCCTACGAGCAGTACTTC. This gives the protein CASSQEGGSYEQYF.

The chain recombines TRBV10-1 with TRBJ1-1; a possible D gene is TRBD1 (6 bases). Germline-derived CDR1 and CDR2 are WNHNN and SYGVQD (reference sequence). V shed 4 bases and J shed 1 base, with 22 bases lying between them. This CDR3 region has 18 residues. The CDR3 DNA is TGCGCCAGCAGTGCGCGTTTACTTACAGGGACTTCGAACACTGAAGCTTTCTTT. This translates into CASSARLLTGTSNTEAFF.

This clone came up a few times. V is TRBV2 and J is TRBJ2-1; D may be TRBD2 (5 bases). Trimming left V 7 bases short and J 4 bases short, with 11 bases between. Germline V CDR1 and CDR2: SNHLY, FYNNEI. The CDR3 spans 13 residues. CDR3 sequence reads: CASMGGQYNEQFF. The CDR3 DNA follows: TGTGCCAGCATGGGCGGGCAATACAATGAGCAGTTCTTC.

This clone was counted a single time. The V gene is TRBV30, the J gene TRBJ1-3; D is unclear. Trimming took off 2 bases at V and 3 bases at J, with 11 bases between the two ends. CDR3 length equals 14 residues. Germline V lookup: CDR1 GTSNPN, CDR2 SVGIG (reference sequence). CDR3 in DNA: TGTGCCTGGAGTAAAACGACCAGTGGAAACACCATATATTTT. Its translation: CAWSKTTSGNTIYF.

This clone was recorded once. This chain joins TRBV30 and TRBJ2-7, with 11 positions matching TRBD2. V lost 2 bases to trimming and J lost 5 bases; unmatched junction nucleotides: 5. The CDR3 runs to 14 residues. Germline CDR1 GTSNPN, CDR2 SVGIG (reference sequence). Written as DNA, the CDR3 is TGTGCCTGGAGTTTAGCGGGAGGGCGCAACGAGCAGTACTTC. This codes for CAWSLAGGRNEQYF.

Points on this clone: A junction end diverges from the germline sequence, so it may reflect a read error. The V and J genes are TRBV6-1 and TRBJ2-1, with a tentative D call TRBD1 (6 bases). The CDR3 consists of 16 residues. Per the germline V gene, CDR1 is MNHNS and CDR2 is SASEGT. The CDR3 region is CASSKASGAVHNEQFF. The DNA of the CDR3 is TGTGCCAGCAGTAAAGCTTCAGGGGCCGTCCACAATGAGCAGTTCTTC.

This chain links TRBV30 with TRBJ2-3, with D perhaps given as TRBD1 or TRBD2 (6 bases each). The length of the CDR3 is 14 residues. Germline CDR1 reads GTSNPN; CDR2 reads SVGIG (reference sequence). The V end was cut by 2 bases, the J end by 4 bases, with 13 bases between. In DNA, the CDR3 is TGTGCCTGGAGTTTGGGGGGCCGGGCAGATACGCAGTATTTT. Translated, it gives CAWSLGGRADTQYF.

The CDR3 here is CSGSLASGGGETQYF. Here the CDR3 DNA reads TGCAGCGGGTCCCTGGCTAGCGGGGGCGGAGAGACCCAGTACTTC. The chain joins TRBV29-1 to TRBJ2-5; 10 bases are shared with TRBD2. CDR3 length: 15 amino acids. With 7 bases clipped from V and 4 bases from J, the junction kept 12 bases outside the gene matches. Germline assignment: CDR1 SQVTM and CDR2 ANQGSEA.

The J gene is TRBJ2-1, the V gene TRBV3-1 (or the pseudogene TRBV3-2); 7 nucleotides match TRBD2. CDR3 length equals 17 residues. Trimming cost V 0 bases and J 6 bases; bases outside gene matches: 11. Germline-derived CDR1 and CDR2 are LGHDT and YNNKEL (reference sequence). The CDR3 sequence: CASSQDRGEGPANEQFF. The CDR3 coding sequence is TGTGCCAGCAGCCAAGATAGAGGGGAGGGCCCAGCCAATGAGCAGTTCTTC.

This clone was detected a few times. The chain links TRBV5-6 to TRBJ2-3, with a weak D call TRBD1 (6 bases). The length of the CDR3 is 16 residues. Per germline, CDR1 SGHDT and CDR2 YYEEEE. V lost 4 bases, J lost 2 bases, and 17 bases lay in between. DNA for the CDR3: TGTGCCAGCAGCGAGCAAACAGGGAGTATCACAGATACGCAGTATTTT. Its translation is CASSEQTGSITDTQYF.

The chain couples TRBV9 to TRBJ2-1; 7 bases fit TRBD2. Trimming took 0 bases from V and 8 from J; bases not matched to a gene: 17. This CDR3 spans 18 amino acids. Germline-derived CDR1 and CDR2 are SGDLS and YYNGEE. In DNA form, the CDR3 reads TGTGCCAGCAGCGTAGCTACATGGACCCCCATGGGGGGGGATGAGCAGTTCTTC. It translates to CASSVATWTPMGGDEQFF.

The V and J genes are TRBV6-6 and TRBJ2-3, with 7 bases lining up with TRBD2. Germline trimming cut 5 bases from V and 5 bases from J; bases unmatched to any gene: 7. Germline CDR1 MNHNY, CDR2 SVGAGI (reference sequence). The CDR3 sequence is 14 residues long. The CDR3 DNA reads as TGTGCCAGCAGTGCCCTGGGGGGGGGAGATACGCAGTATTTT. Translating it yields CASSALGGGDTQYF.

The rearrangement joins TRBV11-3 to TRBJ1-4; 7 bases are shared with TRBD1. The V segment lost 5 bases and the J segment 8 bases; nucleotides outside the gene matches: 14. The CDR3 is 16 residues long. Germline V gives CDR1 SGHNT, CDR2 YENEEA. The CDR3 is CASSVSTGAQGEKLFF. In DNA, the CDR3 is TGTGCCAGCAGCGTAAGCACAGGGGCGCAAGGGGAAAAACTGTTTTTT.

This clone was counted between two and nine times. The V gene is TRBV4-1, the J gene TRBJ2-7, with D tentatively TRBD1 (6 bases). Per germline, CDR1 MGHRA and CDR2 YSYEKL. The CDR3 sequence is 14 residues long. The V end lost 1 base, the J end lost 1 base, and 8 bases lay between the germline ends. CDR3 sequence (DNA): TGCGCCAGCAGCCAAGCCGGACAGTCCTACGAGCAGTACTTC. Protein: CASSQAGQSYEQYF.

V usage is TRBV7-2 and J usage is TRBJ1-6; D not certain. V was trimmed by 2 bases and J by 8 bases, leaving 10 bases between them. The CDR3 has 14 residues. The germline V gene encodes CDR1 SGHTA and CDR2 FQGNSA. CDR3 nucleotides: TGTGCCAGCAGCTTAATAACTTCTGATTCACCCCTCCACTTT. Translation: CASSLITSDSPLHF.

The chain carries TRBV5-1 and TRBJ2-1; 11 bases map to TRBD2. V was clipped by 0 bases and J by 14 bases; unmatched bases: 4. The CDR3 has 13 amino acids. Looked up from germline, CDR1 is SGHRS and CDR2 is YFSETQ. CDR3 sequence reads: CASSLVAGGPEFF. CDR3 nucleotide sequence: TGCGCCAGCAGCTTGGTAGCGGGGGGGCCTGAGTTCTTC.

The chain is built from TRBV4-1 and TRBJ1-5; possible D gene TRBD1, 5 bases. This CDR3 has 15 residues. V lost 2 bases and J 0 bases, leaving 8 bases between the germline ends. Per germline, CDR1 MGHRA and CDR2 YSYEKL. CDR3 loop: CASSQRDYSNQPQHF. The CDR3 nucleotides read TGCGCCAGCAGCCAACGGGACTATAGCAATCAGCCCCAGCATTTT.

The rearrangement uses TRBV9 and TRBJ2-5; D might be TRBD2 (6 bases). This CDR3 comprises 15 residues. The V end was cut by 0 bases, the J end by 1 base, with 10 bases between. The germline V gene encodes CDR1 SGDLS and CDR2 YYNGEE. As DNA, the CDR3 is TGTGCCAGCAGCGTAGGCGGGGTTCTCCAAGAGACCCAGTACTTC. This encodes CASSVGGVLQETQYF.

The DNA of the CDR3 is TGTGCCAGCAGTGAGGACAGGGCCCTCAATGAAAAACTGTTTTTT. It codes for CASSEDRALNEKLFF. This chain connects TRBV2 to TRBJ1-4; 8 bases fit TRBD1. After removal of 3 bases from V and 5 bases from J, the junction contained 5 bases not matched to a gene. The CDR3 runs 15 residues. Germline V gene data show CDR1 as SNHLY and CDR2 as FYNNEI.